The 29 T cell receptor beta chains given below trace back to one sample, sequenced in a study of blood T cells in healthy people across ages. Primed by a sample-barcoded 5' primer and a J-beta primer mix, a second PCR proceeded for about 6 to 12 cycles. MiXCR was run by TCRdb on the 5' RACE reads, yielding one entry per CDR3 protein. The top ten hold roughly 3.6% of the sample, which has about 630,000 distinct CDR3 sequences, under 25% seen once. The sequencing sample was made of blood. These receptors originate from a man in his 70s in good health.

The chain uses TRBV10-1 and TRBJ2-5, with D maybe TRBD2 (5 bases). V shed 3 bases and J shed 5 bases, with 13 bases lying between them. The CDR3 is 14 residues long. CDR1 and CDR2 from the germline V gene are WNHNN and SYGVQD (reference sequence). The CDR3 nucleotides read TGCGCCAGCAGTGAAGGACTTTCTACGGAGACCCAGTACTTC. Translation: CASSEGLSTETQYF.

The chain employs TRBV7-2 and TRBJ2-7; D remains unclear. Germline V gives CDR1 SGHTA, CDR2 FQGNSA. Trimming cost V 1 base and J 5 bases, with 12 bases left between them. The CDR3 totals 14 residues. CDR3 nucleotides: TGTGCCAGCAGCTTAGGGGATGGGTCCGACGAGCAGTACTTC. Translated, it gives CASSLGDGSDEQYF.

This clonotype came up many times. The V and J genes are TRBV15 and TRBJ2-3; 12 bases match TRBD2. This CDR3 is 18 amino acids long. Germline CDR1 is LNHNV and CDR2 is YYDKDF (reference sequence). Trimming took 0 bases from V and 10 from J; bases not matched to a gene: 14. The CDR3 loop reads CATSRDPQLAGGPFAQYF. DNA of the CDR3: TGTGCCACCAGCAGAGATCCCCAACTAGCGGGAGGCCCCTTTGCGCAGTATTTT.

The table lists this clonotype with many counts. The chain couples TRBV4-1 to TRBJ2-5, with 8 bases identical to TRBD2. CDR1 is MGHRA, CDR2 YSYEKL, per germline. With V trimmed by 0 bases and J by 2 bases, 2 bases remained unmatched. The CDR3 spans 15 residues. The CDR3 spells CASSQDGTSQETQYF. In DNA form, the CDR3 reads TGCGCCAGCAGCCAAGATGGGACTAGTCAAGAGACCCAGTACTTC.

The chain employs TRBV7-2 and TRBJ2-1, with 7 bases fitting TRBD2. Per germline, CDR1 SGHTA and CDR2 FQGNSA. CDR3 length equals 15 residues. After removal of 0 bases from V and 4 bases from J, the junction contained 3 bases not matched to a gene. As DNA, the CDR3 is TGTGCCAGCAGCTTAGCGGGACTACAATACAATGAGCAGTTCTTC. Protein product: CASSLAGLQYNEQFF.

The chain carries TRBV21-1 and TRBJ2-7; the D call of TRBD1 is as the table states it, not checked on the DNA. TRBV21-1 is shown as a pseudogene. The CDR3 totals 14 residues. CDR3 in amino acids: CASSKGTGVQEQYF. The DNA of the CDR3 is TGTGCCAGCAGCAAAGGTACAGGGGTCCAAGAGCAGTACTTC.

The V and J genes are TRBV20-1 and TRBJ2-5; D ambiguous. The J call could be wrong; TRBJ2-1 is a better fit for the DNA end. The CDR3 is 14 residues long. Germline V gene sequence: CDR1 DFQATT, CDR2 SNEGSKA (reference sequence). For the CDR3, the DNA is TGCAGTGCTAGAGTCGACCCCTCCCGGGATGAGCAGTTCTTC. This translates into CSARVDPSRDEQFF.

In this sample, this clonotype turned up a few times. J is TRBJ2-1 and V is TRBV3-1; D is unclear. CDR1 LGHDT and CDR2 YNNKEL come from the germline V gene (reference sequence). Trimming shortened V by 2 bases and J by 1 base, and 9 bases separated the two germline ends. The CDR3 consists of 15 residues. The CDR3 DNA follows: TGTGCCAGCAGCCAAAAGTACTCTTCCTACAATGAGCAGTTCTTC. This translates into CASSQKYSSYNEQFF.

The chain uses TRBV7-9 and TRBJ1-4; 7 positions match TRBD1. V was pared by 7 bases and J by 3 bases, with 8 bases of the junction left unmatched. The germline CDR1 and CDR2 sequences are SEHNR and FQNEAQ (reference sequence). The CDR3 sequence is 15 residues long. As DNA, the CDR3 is TGTGCCAGCACCACCACCGGGACAGCTAATGAAAAACTGTTTTTT. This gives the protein CASTTTGTANEKLFF. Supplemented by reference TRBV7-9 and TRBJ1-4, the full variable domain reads DTGVSQNPRHKITKRGQNVTFRCDPISEHNRLYWYRQTLGQGPEFLTYFQNEAQLEKSRLLSDRFSAERPKGSFSTLEIQRTEQGDSAMYLCASTTTGTANEKLFFGSGTQLSVL.

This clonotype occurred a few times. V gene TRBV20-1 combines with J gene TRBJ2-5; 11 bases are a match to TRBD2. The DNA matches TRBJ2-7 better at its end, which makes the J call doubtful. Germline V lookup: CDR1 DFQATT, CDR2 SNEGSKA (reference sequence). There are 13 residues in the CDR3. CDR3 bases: TGCAGTGCCCTTAGCGGGAGGGACTACGAGCAGTACTTC. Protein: CSALSGRDYEQYF.

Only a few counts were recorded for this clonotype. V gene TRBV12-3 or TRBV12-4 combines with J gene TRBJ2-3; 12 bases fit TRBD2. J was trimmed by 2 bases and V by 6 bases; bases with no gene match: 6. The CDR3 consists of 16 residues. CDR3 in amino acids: CASSAGLAGNTDTQYF. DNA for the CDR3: TGTGCCAGCAGCGCCGGACTAGCGGGAAACACAGATACGCAGTATTTT.

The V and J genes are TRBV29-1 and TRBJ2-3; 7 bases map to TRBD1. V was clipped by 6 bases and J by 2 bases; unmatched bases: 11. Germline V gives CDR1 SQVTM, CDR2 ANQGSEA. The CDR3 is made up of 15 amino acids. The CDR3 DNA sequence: TGCAGCGTGACCTCAGGACAGGTACTCACAGATACGCAGTATTTT. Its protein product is CSVTSGQVLTDTQYF.

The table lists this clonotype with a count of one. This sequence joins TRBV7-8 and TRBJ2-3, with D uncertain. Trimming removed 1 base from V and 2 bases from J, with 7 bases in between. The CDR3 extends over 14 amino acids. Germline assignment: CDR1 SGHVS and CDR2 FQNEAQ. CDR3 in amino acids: CASSLEPLTDTQYF. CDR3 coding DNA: TGTGCCAGCAGCTTAGAACCTCTCACAGATACGCAGTATTTT.

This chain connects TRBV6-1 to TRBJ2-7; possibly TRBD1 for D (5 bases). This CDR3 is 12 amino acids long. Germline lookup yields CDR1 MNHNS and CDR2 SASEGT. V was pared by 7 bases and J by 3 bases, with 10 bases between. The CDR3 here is CASMGLGYEQYF. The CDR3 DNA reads TGTGCCAGCATGGGGCTGGGCTACGAGCAGTACTTC.

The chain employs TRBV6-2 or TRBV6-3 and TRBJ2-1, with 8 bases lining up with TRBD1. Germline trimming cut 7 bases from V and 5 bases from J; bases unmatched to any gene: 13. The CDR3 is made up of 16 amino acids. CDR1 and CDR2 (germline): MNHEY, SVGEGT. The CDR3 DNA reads TGTGCCAGCACAGGGGGCCTCTCCAGACATAACAATGAGCAGTTCTTC. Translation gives CASTGGLSRHNNEQFF.

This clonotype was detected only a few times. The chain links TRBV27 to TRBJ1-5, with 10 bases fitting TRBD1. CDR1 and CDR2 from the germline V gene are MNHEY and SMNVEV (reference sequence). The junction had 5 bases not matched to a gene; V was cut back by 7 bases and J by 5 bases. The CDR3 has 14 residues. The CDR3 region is CASMGQGRHQPQHF. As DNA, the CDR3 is TGTGCCAGCATGGGACAGGGGAGACATCAGCCCCAGCATTTT.

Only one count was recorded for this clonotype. CDR3 DNA sequence: TGTGCCAGCACCCCGAGAAGCGGGAGGAATGAGCAGTTCTTC. Protein product: CASTPRSGRNEQFF. The chain recombines TRBV2 with TRBJ2-1; the match to TRBD2 covers 9 bases. Germline values: CDR1 SNHLY, CDR2 FYNNEI. The trim removed 7 bases at V and 7 bases at J, leaving 8 bases unmatched. The CDR3 consists of 14 residues.

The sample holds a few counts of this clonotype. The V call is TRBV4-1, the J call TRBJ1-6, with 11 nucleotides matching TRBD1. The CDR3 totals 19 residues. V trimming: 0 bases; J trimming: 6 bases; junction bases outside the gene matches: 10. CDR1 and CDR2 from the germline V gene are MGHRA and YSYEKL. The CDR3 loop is CASSQDTGGQGAVNSPLHF. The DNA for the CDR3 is TGCGCCAGCAGCCAAGATACGGGTGGACAGGGGGCCGTTAATTCACCCCTCCACTTT.

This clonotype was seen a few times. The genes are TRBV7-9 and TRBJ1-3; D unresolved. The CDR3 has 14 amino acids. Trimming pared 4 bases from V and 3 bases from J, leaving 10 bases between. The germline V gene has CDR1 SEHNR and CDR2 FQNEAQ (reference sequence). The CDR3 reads CASSSIGSGNTIYF. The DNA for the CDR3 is TGTGCCAGCAGCTCAATAGGTAGTGGAAACACCATATATTTT.

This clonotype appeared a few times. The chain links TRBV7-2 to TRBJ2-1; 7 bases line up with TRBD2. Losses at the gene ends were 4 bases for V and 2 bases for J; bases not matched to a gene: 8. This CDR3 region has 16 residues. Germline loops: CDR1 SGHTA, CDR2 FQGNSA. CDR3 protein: CASSSRPSGPYNEQFF. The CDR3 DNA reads TGTGCCAGCAGCTCCCGCCCTAGCGGCCCCTACAATGAGCAGTTCTTC.

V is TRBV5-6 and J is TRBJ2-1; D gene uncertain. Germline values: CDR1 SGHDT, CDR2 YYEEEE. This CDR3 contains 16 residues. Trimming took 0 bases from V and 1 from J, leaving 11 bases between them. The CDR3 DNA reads TGTGCCAGCAGCTTGGCCTCGTTATGGTCCTACAATGAGCAGTTCTTC. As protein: CASSLASLWSYNEQFF. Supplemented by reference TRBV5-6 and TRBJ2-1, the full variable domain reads DAGVTQSPTHLIKTRGQQVTLRCSPKSGHDTVSWYQQALGQGPQFIFQYYEEEERQRGNFPDRFSGHQFPNYSSELNVNALLLGDSALYLCASSLASLWSYNEQFFGPGTRLTVL.

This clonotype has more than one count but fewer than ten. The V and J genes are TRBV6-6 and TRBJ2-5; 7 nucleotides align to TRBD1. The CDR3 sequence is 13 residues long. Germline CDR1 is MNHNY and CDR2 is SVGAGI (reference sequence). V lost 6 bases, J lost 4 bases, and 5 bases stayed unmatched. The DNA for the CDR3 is TGTGCCAGCAGGACAGGGTGGGGAGAGACCCAGTACTTC. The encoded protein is CASRTGWGETQYF.

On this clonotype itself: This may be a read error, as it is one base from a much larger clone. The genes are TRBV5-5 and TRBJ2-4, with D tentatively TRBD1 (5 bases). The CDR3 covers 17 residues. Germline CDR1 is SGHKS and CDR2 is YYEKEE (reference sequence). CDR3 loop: CASSLGQPLIAKNIQSF. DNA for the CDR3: TGTGCCAGCAGCTTGGGACAGCCGCTAATAGCCAAAAACATTCAGTCCTTC.

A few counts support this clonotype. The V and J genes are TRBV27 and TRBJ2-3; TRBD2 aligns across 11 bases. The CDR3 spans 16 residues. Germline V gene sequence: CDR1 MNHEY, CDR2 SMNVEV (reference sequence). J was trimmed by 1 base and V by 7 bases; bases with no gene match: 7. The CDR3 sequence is CASTELGLAGTDTQYF. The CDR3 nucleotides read TGTGCCAGCACCGAATTGGGACTAGCGGGCACAGATACGCAGTATTTT.

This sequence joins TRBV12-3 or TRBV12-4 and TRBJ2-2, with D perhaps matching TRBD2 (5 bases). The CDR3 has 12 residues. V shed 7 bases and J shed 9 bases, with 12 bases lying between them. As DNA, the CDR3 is TGTGCCAGCAACCTAGCCGCCCGGGAGCTGTTTTTT. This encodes CASNLAARELFF.

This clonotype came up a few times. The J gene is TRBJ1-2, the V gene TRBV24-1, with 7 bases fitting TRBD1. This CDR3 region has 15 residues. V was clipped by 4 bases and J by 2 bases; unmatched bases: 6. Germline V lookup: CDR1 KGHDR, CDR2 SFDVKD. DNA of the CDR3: TGTGCCACCAGTGAAGCCGGGACAGCCAACTATGGCTACACCTTC. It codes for CATSEAGTANYGYTF.

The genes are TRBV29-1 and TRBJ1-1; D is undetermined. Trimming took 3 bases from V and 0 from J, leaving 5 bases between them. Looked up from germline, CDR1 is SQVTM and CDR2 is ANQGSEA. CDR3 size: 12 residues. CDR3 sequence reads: CSVDWVNTEAFF. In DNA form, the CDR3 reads TGCAGCGTTGATTGGGTGAACACTGAAGCTTTCTTT.

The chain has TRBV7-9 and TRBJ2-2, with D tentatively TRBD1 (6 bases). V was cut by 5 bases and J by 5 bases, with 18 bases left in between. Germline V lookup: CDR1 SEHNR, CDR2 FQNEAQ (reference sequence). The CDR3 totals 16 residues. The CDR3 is CASSPLRTQGTGELFF. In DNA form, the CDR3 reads TGTGCCAGCAGCCCCCTCCGGACCCAGGGGACCGGGGAGCTGTTTTTT.

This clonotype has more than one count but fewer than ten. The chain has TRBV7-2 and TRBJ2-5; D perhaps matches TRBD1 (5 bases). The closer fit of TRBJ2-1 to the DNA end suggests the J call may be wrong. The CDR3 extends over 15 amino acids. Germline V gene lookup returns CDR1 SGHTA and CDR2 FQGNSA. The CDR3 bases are TGTGCCAGCGTAGGGGCGAACAAACCTGACAATGAGCAGTTCTTC. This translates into CASVGANKPDNEQFF.